Listed below are T cell receptor beta chains from one sample, sequenced in a study of cytomegalovirus exposure and HLA in healthy donors. TCRdb's table, derived via immunoSEQ multiplex PCR, lists solely in-frame clones and lacks some. In the table there are some 120,000 clones, about three quarters of which are singletons. The sample was PBMCs. These receptors all stem from a woman aged 25 to 39 in good health and CMV-seronegative. The CDR3 runs from the conserved cysteine through the conserved F or W. The D gene is left open where the match is weak. Some rows mark clone size as missing; the rest say once, few, many or name a class of expanded clone.

>.|TRBV11-2|TRBJ2-7|TRBD1
CASSYRDRVRYEQYF
TGTGCCAGCAGCTACCGGGACAGGGTGCGTTACGAGCAGTACTTC
>.|TRBV4-3|TRBJ2-1|.
CASSRYRGNEQFF
TGCGCCAGCAGCCGATACCGGGGCAATGAGCAGTTCTTC
>.|TRBV18|TRBJ1-1|.
CASSPRDSAEAFF
TGTGCCAGCTCACCCCGGGACTCGGCTGAAGCTTTCTTT
>.|TRBV11-2|TRBJ2-5|TRBD1
CASSLGTGGLQETQYF
TGTGCCAGCAGCTTAGGGACAGGGGGCCTCCAAGAGACCCAGTACTTC
>.|TRBV6-1|TRBJ2-3|.
CASRYTSSRTDTQYF
TGTGCCAGCAGATATACTTCGTCTCGCACAGATACGCAGTATTTT
>.|TRBV11-3|TRBJ2-3|.
CASSIDSPDTQYF
TGTGCCAGCAGCATAGACAGTCCAGATACGCAGTATTTT
>.|TRBV4-3|TRBJ1-2|.
CASSQVRGALGYTF
TGCGCCAGCAGCCAAGTTCGGGGGGCGCTTGGCTACACCTTC
>.|TRBV27|TRBJ2-7|.
CASSPQTGTYEQYF
TGTGCCAGCAGTCCTCAGACTGGTACCTACGAGCAGTACTTC
>.|TRBV15|TRBJ1-2|.
CATSRDRDKASGYTF
TGTGCCACCAGCAGAGATCGGGACAAGGCGAGTGGCTACACCTTC
>.|TRBV6-4|TRBJ1-1|.
CASSEGENTEAFF
TGTGCCAGCAGTGAAGGGGAGAACACTGAAGCTTTCTTT
>.|TRBV11-2|TRBJ1-1|.
CASSLGPLAFF
TGTGCCAGCAGCTTAGGTCCTTTGGCTTTCTTT
>.|TRBV5-1|TRBJ1-5|.
CASSLSDSSNQPQHF
TGCGCCAGCAGCTTAAGCGACAGTAGCAATCAGCCCCAGCATTTT
>.|TRBV10-1|TRBJ1-1|.
CASSEYRAGQAFF
TGCGCCAGCAGTGAGTATCGTGCAGGTCAAGCTTTCTTT
>once|TRBV7-3|TRBJ2-1|TRBD2
CASSQGLADEQFF
TGTGCCAGCAGCCAGGGACTAGCCGATGAGCAGTTCTTC
>few|TRBV14|TRBJ2-1|.
CASSQDYKGTDRTLYNEQFF
TGTGCCAGCAGCCAAGATTATAAGGGCACTGACAGGACCCTTTACAATGAGCAGTTCTTC
>.|TRBV4-3|TRBJ2-3|.
CASSQDRGWDTQYF
TGCGCCAGCAGCCAAGATAGAGGTTGGGATACGCAGTATTTT
>.|TRBV5-1|TRBJ2-1|TRBD2
CASSGTSGASYNEQFF
TGCGCCAGCAGCGGGACTAGCGGGGCATCCTACAATGAGCAGTTCTTC
>.|TRBV19|TRBJ1-1|.
CASTGVTAEAFF
TGTGCCAGTACGGGGGTAACGGCTGAAGCTTTCTTT
>.|TRBV28|TRBJ1-5|.
CASSGAVRSNQPQHF
TGTGCCAGCAGTGGGGCGGTGCGGAGCAATCAGCCCCAGCATTTT
>once|TRBV19|TRBJ2-3|TRBD2
CAGGEADTQYF
TGTGCCGGGGGGGAAGCGGATACGCAGTATTTT
>few|TRBV18|TRBJ2-2|.
CASSPGQNTGELFF
TGTGCCAGCTCACCGGGACAGAACACCGGGGAGCTGTTTTTT
>.|TRBV6-1|TRBJ1-1|TRBD1
CASSVETGGFGTEAFF
TGTGCCAGCAGTGTGGAGACAGGGGGCTTTGGGACTGAAGCTTTCTTT
>.|TRBV7-9|TRBJ2-6|.
CASSPVKGRAANVLTF
TGTGCCAGCAGCCCCGTGAAGGGGCGCGCGGCCAACGTCCTGACTTTC
>.|TRBV10-2|TRBJ2-5|.
CASSGLVGNRETQYF
TGCGCCAGCAGTGGACTAGTAGGTAATCGGGAGACCCAGTACTTC
>.|TRBV7-9|TRBJ1-2|TRBD1
CASSLGPAGGAPNYGYTF
TGTGCCAGCAGCTTAGGGCCGGCAGGGGGTGCCCCTAACTATGGCTACACCTTC
>.|TRBV5-4|TRBJ2-2|TRBD2
CASSFRGTSGGDTGELFF
TGTGCCAGCAGCTTTCGGGGGACTAGCGGGGGGGACACCGGGGAGCTGTTTTTT
>.|TRBV25-1|TRBJ2-6|.
CASSKGSGANVLTF
TGTGCCAGCAGTAAGGGGTCTGGGGCCAACGTCCTGACTTTC
>.|TRBV5-1|TRBJ2-3|TRBD1
CASSPPTGPLDF
TGCGCCAGCAGCCCGCCGACAGGGCCCCTTGATTTT
>.|TRBV30|TRBJ1-3|.
CALGTTGNTIYF
TGTGCCTTGGGGACTACTGGAAACACCATATATTTT
>.|TRBV6-5|TRBJ1-6|TRBD1
CASSKGQGSVSPLHF
TGTGCCAGCAGTAAGGGACAGGGGTCTGTCTCACCCCTCCACTTT
>few|TRBV30|TRBJ1-2|TRBD1
CAWRMTGGYGYTF
TGTGCCTGGAGGATGACAGGGGGCTATGGCTACACCTTC
>.|TRBV20-1|TRBJ1-2|.
CSARDPIFRTF
TGCAGTGCTAGAGATCCTATATTCCGCACCTTC
>.|TRBV7-2|TRBJ2-4|.
CASSPGAQLAKNIQYF
TGTGCCAGCAGCCCAGGGGCACAGCTAGCCAAAAACATTCAGTACTTC
>.|TRBV14|TRBJ1-3|.
CASSLFTSGPWGNTIYF
TGTGCCAGCAGCCTCTTTACATCAGGGCCTTGGGGAAACACCATATATTTT
>.|TRBV29-1|TRBJ1-1|.
CSVEGRQWTEAFF
TGCAGCGTTGAGGGGCGACAGTGGACTGAAGCTTTCTTT
>.|TRBV30|TRBJ2-7|.
CAWSKGVLNEQYF
TGTGCCTGGAGTAAGGGGGTTCTGAACGAGCAGTACTTC